The rows below give T cell receptor beta chains drawn from one sample of a study of OX40 agonist ivuxolimab in advanced cancers. Here immunoSEQ multiplex PCR was the method, and the copy in TCRdb shows in-frame clones only, minus some. This table holds about 23,000 clones, about 83% found once. The sequencing here drew on CD4+ or CD8+ T cells sorted from blood, taken in a trial of the OX40 agonist ivuxolimab. These receptors were obtained from an adult with an advanced solid tumor such as melanoma, head and neck, liver or kidney cancer. Both conserved end residues are trimmed from each CDR3.

j_call: TRBJ1-5
v_call: TRBV4-1
cdr3_aa: ASSPYEVVNQPQH

j_call: TRBJ1-1
v_call: TRBV5-6
cdr3_aa: ASSLTGPILNTEAF

j_call: TRBJ1-1
v_call: TRBV19
cdr3_aa: ASSGRYLEAF

j_call: TRBJ2-3
v_call: TRBV6-1
cdr3_aa: ASAVTRTSTDTQY

j_call: TRBJ1-1
v_call: TRBV5-5
cdr3_aa: ASRLLTNTEAF

j_call: TRBJ2-5
v_call: TRBV4-3
cdr3_aa: ASSQDRGRGARQETQY

j_call: TRBJ1-5
v_call: TRBV27
cdr3_aa: ASSRPLGLGSSPA

j_call: TRBJ2-3
v_call: TRBV7-2
cdr3_aa: ASSYTDTQY

j_call: TRBJ2-1
v_call: TRBV13
cdr3_aa: ASSLGWGLEQF

j_call: TRBJ2-2
v_call: TRBV29-1
cdr3_aa: SVEDRGDRTGELF

j_call: TRBJ1-1
v_call: TRBV11-2
cdr3_aa: ASSWGFAEAF

j_call: TRBJ2-7
v_call: TRBV11-2
cdr3_aa: ASSQERRSSYEQY

j_call: TRBJ2-1
v_call: TRBV4-1
cdr3_aa: ASSHPLGQGSYNEQF

j_call: TRBJ1-5
v_call: TRBV27
cdr3_aa: ASSLGTDNQPQH

j_call: TRBJ2-5
v_call: TRBV6-9
cdr3_aa: ASSGGGFQETQY

j_call: TRBJ2-1
v_call: TRBV7-8
cdr3_aa: ASRDSRTGGFNEQF

j_call: TRBJ1-5
v_call: TRBV6-5
cdr3_aa: ATFGGGQPQH

j_call: TRBJ2-7
v_call: TRBV9
cdr3_aa: ASSVSPGGIYEQY

j_call: TRBJ1-2
v_call: TRBV28
cdr3_aa: ASSLSPYGYT

j_call: TRBJ2-7
v_call: TRBV4-3
cdr3_aa: ASSQVAGAGEQY

j_call: TRBJ2-1
v_call: TRBV6-5
cdr3_aa: ASSYGLNEQF

j_call: TRBJ1-2
v_call: TRBV5-6
cdr3_aa: ASSLGQGTYGYT

j_call: TRBJ1-2
v_call: TRBV9
cdr3_aa: ASSVDTGIYGYT

j_call: TRBJ2-7
v_call: TRBV6-5
cdr3_aa: ASSGGGQGAYEQY

j_call: TRBJ2-3
v_call: TRBV29-1
cdr3_aa: SVLSGFVNTQY

j_call: TRBJ2-7
v_call: TRBV4-3
cdr3_aa: ASSQEQGAGLISYEQY

j_call: TRBJ2-5
v_call: TRBV9
cdr3_aa: ASSSSAHQETQY

j_call: TRBJ1-1
v_call: TRBV6-6
cdr3_aa: ASSYSRDSEAF

j_call: TRBJ2-3
v_call: TRBV27
cdr3_aa: ASSSGWADTQY

j_call: TRBJ2-5
v_call: TRBV5-4
cdr3_aa: ASSLWDAETQY

j_call: TRBJ2-1
v_call: TRBV19
cdr3_aa: ASSIDLFGTTFYNEQF

j_call: TRBJ2-1
v_call: TRBV11-2
cdr3_aa: ASRVVGGHSYNEQF

j_call: TRBJ2-5
v_call: TRBV9
cdr3_aa: ASSQGQGAQETQY

j_call: TRBJ2-2
v_call: TRBV19
cdr3_aa: AIRWESTGELF

j_call: TRBJ2-1
v_call: TRBV29-1
cdr3_aa: SVVGGTRGSYNEQF

j_call: TRBJ1-2
v_call: TRBV4-3
cdr3_aa: ASSQDRGTRVYGYT

j_call: TRBJ2-3
v_call: TRBV7-9
cdr3_aa: ASSSPIPGNTDTQY

j_call: TRBJ1-6
v_call: TRBV27
cdr3_aa: ASSFVRGGNSPLH

j_call: TRBJ2-7
v_call: TRBV29-1
cdr3_aa: SVEDTGAYEQY

j_call: TRBJ2-1
v_call: TRBV5-8
cdr3_aa: ASSLLSGSYNEQF

j_call: TRBJ1-3
v_call: TRBV5-1
cdr3_aa: ASSPYSGNTIY

j_call: TRBJ1-4
v_call: TRBV7-9
cdr3_aa: ASSLDWGQDEKLF

j_call: TRBJ2-2
v_call: TRBV4-3
cdr3_aa: ASSQDSGRGRAGELF

j_call: TRBJ1-4
v_call: TRBV27
cdr3_aa: ASSFGDREYEKLF

j_call: TRBJ2-3
v_call: TRBV6-1
cdr3_aa: ASSERGVGAIDTQY

j_call: TRBJ1-4
v_call: TRBV7-8
cdr3_aa: ASSLREGNEKLF

j_call: TRBJ2-2
v_call: TRBV4-1
cdr3_aa: ASSQGALNTGELF

j_call: TRBJ1-1
v_call: TRBV9
cdr3_aa: ASSPSGAGTEAF

j_call: TRBJ2-3
v_call: TRBV4-1
cdr3_aa: AGSHKQYTDTQY

j_call: TRBJ2-3
v_call: TRBV21-1
cdr3_aa: ASSIVSAGLTDTQY

j_call: TRBJ2-7
v_call: TRBV2
cdr3_aa: ASGGRQTYEQY

j_call: TRBJ1-1
v_call: TRBV9
cdr3_aa: ASGPQGHMNTEAF